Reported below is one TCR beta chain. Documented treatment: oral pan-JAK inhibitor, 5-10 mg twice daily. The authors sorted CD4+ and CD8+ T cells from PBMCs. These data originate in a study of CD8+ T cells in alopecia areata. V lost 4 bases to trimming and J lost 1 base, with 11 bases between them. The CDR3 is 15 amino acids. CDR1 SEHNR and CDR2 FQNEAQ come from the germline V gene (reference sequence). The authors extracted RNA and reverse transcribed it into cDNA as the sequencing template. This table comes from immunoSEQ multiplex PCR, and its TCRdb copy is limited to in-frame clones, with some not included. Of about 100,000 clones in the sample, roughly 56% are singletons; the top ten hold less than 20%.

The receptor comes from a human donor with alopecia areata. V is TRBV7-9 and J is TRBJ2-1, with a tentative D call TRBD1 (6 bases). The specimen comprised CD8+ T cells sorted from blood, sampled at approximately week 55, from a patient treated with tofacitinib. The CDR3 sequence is CASSSDRTSYNEQFF. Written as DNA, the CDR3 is TGTGCCAGCAGCTCCGACAGGACTTCCTACAATGAGCAGTTCTTC.